This T cell receptor (beta chain) was sequenced during a study of PD-1 blockade in classical Hodgkin lymphoma. Germline V CDR1 and CDR2: MNHEY, SMNVEV (reference sequence). The CDR3 contains 16 residues. Trimming stripped 2 bases from V and 3 bases from J, with 14 bases between. Study-level points and caveats: Newly diagnosed patients had baseline TCR diversity that was reportedly lower than that of healthy donors. By C4D1, diversity of CD4+ TCRs had risen significantly, whereas that of CD8+ TCRs had not. Individuals initiating nivolumab under 1 year after ASCT were excluded.

Regarding this clone: As yet, its antigen is unknown.

Using immunoSEQ multiplex PCR, the repertoire was profiled, and TCRdb retains in-frame clones only, with some absent. This table holds approximately 160,000 clones, 78% found once. Brentuximab vedotin exposure varied, and every patient relapsed after autologous stem cell transplantation. The chain is built from TRBV27 and TRBJ2-1, with D tentatively TRBD1 or TRBD2 (7 bases each). The specimen comprised peripheral blood mononuclear cells (PBMCs), sampled before the second cycle of nivolumab. The sequence was collected from a human donor with classical Hodgkin lymphoma. The CDR3 nucleotides read TGTGCCAGCAGTTTAACAGGGGAGGGCCTCTACAATGAGCAGTTCTTC. Translating it yields CASSLTGEGLYNEQFF.